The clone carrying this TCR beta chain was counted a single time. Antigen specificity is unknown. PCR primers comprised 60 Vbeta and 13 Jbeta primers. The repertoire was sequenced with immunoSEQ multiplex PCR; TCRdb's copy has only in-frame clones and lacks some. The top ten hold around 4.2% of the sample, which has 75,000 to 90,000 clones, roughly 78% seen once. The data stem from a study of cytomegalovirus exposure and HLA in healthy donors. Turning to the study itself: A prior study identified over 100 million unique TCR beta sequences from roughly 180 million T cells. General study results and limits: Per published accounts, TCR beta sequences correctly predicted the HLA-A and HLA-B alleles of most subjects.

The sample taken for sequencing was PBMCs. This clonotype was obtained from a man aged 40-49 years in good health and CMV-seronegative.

The CDR3 sequence is CASTPAGERSGYTF. DNA for the CDR3: TGCGCCAGCACCCCGGCAGGGGAAAGGTCTGGCTACACCTTC. The J gene is TRBJ1-2, the V gene TRBV5-1; D might be TRBD1 (6 bases). The CDR3 runs to 14 residues. CDR1 SGHRS and CDR2 YFSETQ come from the germline V gene. V gave up 6 bases and J gave up 7 bases, with 19 bases separating them.